The 5 T cell receptor beta chains listed next were all sequenced from one sample in a study of cytomegalovirus exposure and HLA in healthy donors. Vbeta (60) and Jbeta (13) primers were used in the PCR. Profiling relied on immunoSEQ multiplex PCR, and the TCRdb table lists in-frame clones only, not all of them. The sample lists around 150,000 clones, roughly 75% occurring once. Sequencing used PBMCs. The receptors derive from a man in his forties or fifties in good health and CMV-seropositive.

V gene TRBV4-2 combines with J gene TRBJ2-7; the match to TRBD1 covers 10 bases. CDR3 length equals 15 residues. J gave up 1 base and V 7 bases, and 7 bases lay outside the gene matches. Germline CDR1 is LGHNA and CDR2 is YNFKEQ. The CDR3 loop is CASTIEDRGSYEQYF. The CDR3 DNA is TGTGCCAGCACCATCGAGGACAGGGGGTCCTACGAGCAGTACTTC.

This chain links TRBV7-9 with TRBJ2-3; the match to TRBD2 covers 7 bases. The length of the CDR3 is 14 residues. V trimming: 4 bases; J trimming: 7 bases; junction bases outside the gene matches: 8. Germline CDR1 reads SEHNR; CDR2 reads FQNEAQ (reference sequence). The CDR3 reads CASSYPAGENTQYF. In nucleotides, the CDR3 is TGTGCCAGCAGCTACCCGGCGGGGGAGAATACGCAGTATTTT.

The chain joins TRBV7-9 to TRBJ1-1; 7 nucleotides line up with TRBD1. CDR3 length: 15 residues. From germline, CDR1 is SEHNR and CDR2 FQNEAQ (reference sequence). J gave up 3 bases and V 5 bases, and 9 bases lay outside the gene matches. The CDR3 region has the DNA TGTGCCAGCAGCAGGCCGGGCAGGGGGGACACTGAAGCTTTCTTT. Its protein product is CASSRPGRGDTEAFF.

The V and J genes are TRBV5-1 and TRBJ1-4, with 8 bases that match TRBD1. This CDR3 contains 15 residues. J lost 7 bases, V lost 4 bases, and 9 bases had no gene match. Germline loops: CDR1 SGHRS, CDR2 YFSETQ. Here the CDR3 reads CASSTRQGSGEKLFF. DNA of the CDR3: TGCGCCAGCAGCACCAGACAGGGGTCGGGTGAAAAACTGTTTTTT.

This chain connects TRBV28 to TRBJ1-5; 7 bases align to TRBD1. With V trimmed by 8 bases and J by 5 bases, 12 bases remained unmatched. Germline V gives CDR1 MDHEN, CDR2 SYDVKM. The CDR3 covers 15 residues. CDR3 in amino acids: CASCGRTGRYQPQHF. The DNA of the CDR3 is TGTGCCAGCTGCGGCCGGACAGGACGCTATCAGCCCCAGCATTTT.